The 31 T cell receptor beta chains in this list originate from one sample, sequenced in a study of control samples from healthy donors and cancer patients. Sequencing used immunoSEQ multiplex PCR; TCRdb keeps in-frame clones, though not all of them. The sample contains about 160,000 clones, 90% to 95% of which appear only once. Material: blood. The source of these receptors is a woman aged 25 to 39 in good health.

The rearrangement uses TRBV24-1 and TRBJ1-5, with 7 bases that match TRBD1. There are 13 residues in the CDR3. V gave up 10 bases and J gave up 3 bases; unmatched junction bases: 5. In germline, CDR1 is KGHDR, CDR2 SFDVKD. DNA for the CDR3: TGTGCCACGAACGACAGGGACAATCAGCCCCAGCATTTT. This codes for CATNDRDNQPQHF.

CDR3 nucleotides: TGCAGTGCTAACCAAGAGACCCAGTACTTC. Its protein is CSANQETQYF. The chain couples TRBV20-1 to TRBJ2-5; no definite D call. This CDR3 spans 10 amino acids. Trimming pared 4 bases from V and 0 bases from J, leaving 0 bases between. Germline values: CDR1 DFQATT, CDR2 SNEGSKA (reference sequence).

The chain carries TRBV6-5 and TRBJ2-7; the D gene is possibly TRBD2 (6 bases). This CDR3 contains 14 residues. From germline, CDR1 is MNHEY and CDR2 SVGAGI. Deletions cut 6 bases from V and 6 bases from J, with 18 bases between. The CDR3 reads CASSHGRGQSEQYF. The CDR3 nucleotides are TGTGCCAGCAGCCACGGGCGGGGCCAAAGCGAGCAGTACTTC.

CDR3 sequence reads: CAWRPPLAEAYEQYF. The DNA of the CDR3 is TGTGCCTGGAGACCCCCACTAGCGGAGGCGTACGAGCAGTACTTC. V is TRBV30 and J is TRBJ2-7; TRBD2 matches 8 bases. J lost 4 bases, V lost 3 bases, and 11 bases had no gene match. CDR1 is GTSNPN, CDR2 SVGIG, per germline (reference sequence). The CDR3 is made up of 15 amino acids. The full variable domain, in which reference TRBV30 and TRBJ2-7 provide the parts outside the CDR3, is SQTIHQWPATLVQPVGSPLSLECTVEGTSNPNLYWYRQAAGRGLQLLFYSVGIGQISSEVPQNLSASRPQDRQFILSSKKLLLSDSGFYLCAWRPPLAEAYEQYFGPGTRLTVT.

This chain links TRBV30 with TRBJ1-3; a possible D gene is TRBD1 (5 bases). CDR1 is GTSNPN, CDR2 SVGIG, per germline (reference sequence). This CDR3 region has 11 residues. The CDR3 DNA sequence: TGTGCGTGGGACGCTGGAAACACCATATATTTT. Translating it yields CAWDAGNTIYF.

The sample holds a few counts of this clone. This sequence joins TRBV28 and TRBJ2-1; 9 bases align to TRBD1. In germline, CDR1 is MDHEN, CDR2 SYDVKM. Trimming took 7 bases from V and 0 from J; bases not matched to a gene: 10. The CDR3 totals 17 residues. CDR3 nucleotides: TGTGCCAGCACAACAGGGGGCGGTTGGGACTCCTACAATGAGCAGTTCTTC. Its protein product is CASTTGGGWDSYNEQFF.

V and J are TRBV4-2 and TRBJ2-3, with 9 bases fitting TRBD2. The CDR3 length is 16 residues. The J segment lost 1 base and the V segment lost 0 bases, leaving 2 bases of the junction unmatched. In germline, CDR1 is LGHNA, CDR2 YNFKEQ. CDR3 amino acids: CASSQDSGGGTDTQYF. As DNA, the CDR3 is TGTGCCAGCAGCCAAGATAGCGGGGGCGGCACAGATACGCAGTATTTT.

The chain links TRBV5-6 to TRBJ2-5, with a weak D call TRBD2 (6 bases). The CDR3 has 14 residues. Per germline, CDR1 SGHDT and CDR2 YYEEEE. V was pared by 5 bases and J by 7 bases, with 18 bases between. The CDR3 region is CASRMDGPGGTQYF. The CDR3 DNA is TGTGCCAGCAGAATGGACGGGCCCGGGGGGACCCAGTACTTC.

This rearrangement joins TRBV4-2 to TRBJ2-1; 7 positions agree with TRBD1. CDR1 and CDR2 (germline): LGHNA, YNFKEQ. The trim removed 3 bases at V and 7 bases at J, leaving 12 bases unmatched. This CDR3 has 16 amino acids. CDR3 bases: TGTGCCAGCAGCCAGCTACAGGGGCCAAATAATAATGAGCAGTTCTTC. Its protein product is CASSQLQGPNNNEQFF.

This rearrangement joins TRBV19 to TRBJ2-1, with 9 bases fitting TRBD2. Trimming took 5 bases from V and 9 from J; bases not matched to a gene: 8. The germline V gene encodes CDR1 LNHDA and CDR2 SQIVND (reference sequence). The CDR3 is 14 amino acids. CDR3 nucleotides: TGTGCCAGTAGTTCGGCTAGCGGGAACCCTGAGCAGTTCTTC. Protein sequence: CASSSASGNPEQFF.

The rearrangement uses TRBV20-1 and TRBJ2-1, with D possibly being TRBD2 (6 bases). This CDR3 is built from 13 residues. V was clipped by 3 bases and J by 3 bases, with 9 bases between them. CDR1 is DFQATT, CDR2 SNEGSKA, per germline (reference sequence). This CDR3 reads CSASWRDYNEQFF. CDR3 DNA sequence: TGCAGTGCTAGTTGGAGGGACTACAATGAGCAGTTCTTC.

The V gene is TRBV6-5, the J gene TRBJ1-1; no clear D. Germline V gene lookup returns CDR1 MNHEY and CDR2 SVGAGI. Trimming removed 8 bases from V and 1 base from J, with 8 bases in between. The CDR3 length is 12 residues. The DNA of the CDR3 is TGTGCCAGCTCCGTATCGAACACTGAAGCTTTCTTT. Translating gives CASSVSNTEAFF.

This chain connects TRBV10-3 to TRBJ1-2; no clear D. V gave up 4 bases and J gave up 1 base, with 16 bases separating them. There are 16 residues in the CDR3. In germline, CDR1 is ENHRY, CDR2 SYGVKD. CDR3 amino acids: CAISASQSGYNYGYTF. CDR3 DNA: TGTGCCATCAGTGCTTCTCAATCGGGCTATAACTATGGCTACACCTTC.

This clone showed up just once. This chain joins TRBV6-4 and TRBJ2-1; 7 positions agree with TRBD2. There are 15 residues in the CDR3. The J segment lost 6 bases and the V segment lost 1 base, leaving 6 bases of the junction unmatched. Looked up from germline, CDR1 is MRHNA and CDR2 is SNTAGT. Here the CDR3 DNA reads TGTGCCAGCAGTGACTGGGCGGGAGCCTCCAATGAGCAGTTCTTC. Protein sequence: CASSDWAGASNEQFF.

CDR3 DNA: TGTGCCAGCACCGACGTTCAGGGGTCTGAAGCTTTCTTT. The encoded protein is CASTDVQGSEAFF. The chain has TRBV11-2 and TRBJ1-1; D is possibly TRBD1 (6 bases). V dropped 7 bases and J dropped 6 bases, with 15 bases sitting between them. Germline V gives CDR1 SGHAT, CDR2 FQNNGV. CDR3 size: 13 residues.

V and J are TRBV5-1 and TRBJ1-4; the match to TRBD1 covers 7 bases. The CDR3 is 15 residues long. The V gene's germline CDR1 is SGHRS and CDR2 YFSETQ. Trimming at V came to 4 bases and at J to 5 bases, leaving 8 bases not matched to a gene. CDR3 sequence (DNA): TGCGCCAGCAGCCCCGTCCTACAGGGGAATGAAAAACTGTTTTTT. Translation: CASSPVLQGNEKLFF.

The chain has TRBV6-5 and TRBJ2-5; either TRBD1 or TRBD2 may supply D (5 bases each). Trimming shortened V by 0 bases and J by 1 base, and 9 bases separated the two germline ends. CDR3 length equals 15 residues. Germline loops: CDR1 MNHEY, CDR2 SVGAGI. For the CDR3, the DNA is TGTGCCAGCAGTTACTCTTTGGGGACCCAAGAGACCCAGTACTTC. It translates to CASSYSLGTQETQYF.

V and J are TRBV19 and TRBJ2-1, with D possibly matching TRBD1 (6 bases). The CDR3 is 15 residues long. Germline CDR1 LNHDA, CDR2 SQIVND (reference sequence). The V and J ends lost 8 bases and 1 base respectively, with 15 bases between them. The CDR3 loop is CASSSGTRSYNEQFF. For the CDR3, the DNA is TGTGCCAGTTCGTCCGGGACACGGTCCTACAATGAGCAGTTCTTC.

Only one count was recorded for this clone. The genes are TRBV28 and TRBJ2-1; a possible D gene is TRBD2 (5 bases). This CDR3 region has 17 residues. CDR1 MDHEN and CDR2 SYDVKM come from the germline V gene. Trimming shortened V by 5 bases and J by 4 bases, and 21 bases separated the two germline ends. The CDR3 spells CASSPNDLFEGYNEQFF. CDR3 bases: TGTGCCAGCAGTCCGAACGACTTGTTTGAGGGTTACAATGAGCAGTTCTTC.

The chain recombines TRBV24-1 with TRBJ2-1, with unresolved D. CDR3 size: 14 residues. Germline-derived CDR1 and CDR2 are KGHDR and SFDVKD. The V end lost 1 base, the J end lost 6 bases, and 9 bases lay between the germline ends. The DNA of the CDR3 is TGTGCCACCAGTGATTTAGGGCCGTTCAATGAGCAGTTCTTC. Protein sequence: CATSDLGPFNEQFF.

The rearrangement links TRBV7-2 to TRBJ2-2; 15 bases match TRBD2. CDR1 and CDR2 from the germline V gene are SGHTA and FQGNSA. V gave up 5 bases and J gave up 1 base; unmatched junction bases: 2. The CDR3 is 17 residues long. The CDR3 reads CASSLGLAGGNTGELFF. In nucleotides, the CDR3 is TGTGCCAGCAGCCTGGGACTAGCGGGAGGGAACACCGGGGAGCTGTTTTTT.

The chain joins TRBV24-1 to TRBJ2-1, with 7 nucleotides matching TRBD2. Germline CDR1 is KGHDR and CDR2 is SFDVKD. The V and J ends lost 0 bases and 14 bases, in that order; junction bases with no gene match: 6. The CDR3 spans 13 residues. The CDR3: CATSDLLGGPEFF. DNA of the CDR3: TGTGCCACCAGTGATTTGTTGGGAGGGCCGGAGTTCTTC.

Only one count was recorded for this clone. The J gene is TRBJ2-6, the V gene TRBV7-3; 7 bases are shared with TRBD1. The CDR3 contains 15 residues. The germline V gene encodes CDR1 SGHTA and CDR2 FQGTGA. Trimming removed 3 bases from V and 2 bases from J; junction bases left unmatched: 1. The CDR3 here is CASSFDRAGANVLTF. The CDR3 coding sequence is TGTGCCAGCAGCTTCGACAGGGCTGGGGCCAACGTCCTGACTTTC.

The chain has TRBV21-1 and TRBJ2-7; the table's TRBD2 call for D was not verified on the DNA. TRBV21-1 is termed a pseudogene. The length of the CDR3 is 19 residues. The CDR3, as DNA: TGTGCCAGCAGCAGGCAACTAGCGTTAACATTCCCGTGCTCCTACGAGCAGTACTTC. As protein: CASSRQLALTFPCSYEQYF.

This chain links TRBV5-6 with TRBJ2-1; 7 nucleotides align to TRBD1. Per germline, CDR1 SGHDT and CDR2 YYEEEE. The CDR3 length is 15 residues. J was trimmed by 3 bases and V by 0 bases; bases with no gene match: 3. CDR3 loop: CASSLGDSDYNEQFF. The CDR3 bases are TGTGCCAGCAGCTTGGGGGACAGCGACTACAATGAGCAGTTCTTC.

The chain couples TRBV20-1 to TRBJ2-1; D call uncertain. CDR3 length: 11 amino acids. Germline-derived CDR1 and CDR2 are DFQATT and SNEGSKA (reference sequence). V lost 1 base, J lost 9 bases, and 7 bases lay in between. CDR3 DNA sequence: TGCAGTGCTAGAGGAGTGGGTGAGCAGTTCTTC. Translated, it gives CSARGVGEQFF.

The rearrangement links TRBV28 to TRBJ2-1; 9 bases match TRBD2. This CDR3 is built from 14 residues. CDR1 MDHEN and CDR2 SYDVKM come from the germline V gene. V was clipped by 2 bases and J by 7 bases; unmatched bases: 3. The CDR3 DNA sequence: TGTGCCAGCAGTTTACGCGGGAGGGCGAATGAGCAGTTCTTC. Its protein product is CASSLRGRANEQFF.

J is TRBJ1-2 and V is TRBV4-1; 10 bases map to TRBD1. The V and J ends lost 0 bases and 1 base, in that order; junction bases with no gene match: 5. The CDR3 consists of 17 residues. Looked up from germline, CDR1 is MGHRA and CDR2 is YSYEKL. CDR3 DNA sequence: TGCGCCAGCAGCCAAGATATGGGGACAGGGGATAACTATGGCTACACCTTC. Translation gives CASSQDMGTGDNYGYTF.

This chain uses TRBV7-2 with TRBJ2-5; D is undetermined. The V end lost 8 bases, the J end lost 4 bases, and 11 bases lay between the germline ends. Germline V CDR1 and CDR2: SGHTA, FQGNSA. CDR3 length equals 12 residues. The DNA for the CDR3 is TGTGCCAGCGCCCTCACCCGAGAGACCCAGTACTTC. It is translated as CASALTRETQYF.

CDR3: CAWSVRGRGVYGYTF. The CDR3, as DNA: TGTGCCTGGAGTGTAAGAGGCAGGGGAGTCTATGGCTACACCTTC. The rearrangement joins TRBV30 to TRBJ1-2; possible D gene TRBD1, 6 bases. CDR1 and CDR2 from the germline V gene are GTSNPN and SVGIG (reference sequence). This CDR3 contains 15 residues. V was clipped by 0 bases and J by 4 bases, with 15 bases between them.

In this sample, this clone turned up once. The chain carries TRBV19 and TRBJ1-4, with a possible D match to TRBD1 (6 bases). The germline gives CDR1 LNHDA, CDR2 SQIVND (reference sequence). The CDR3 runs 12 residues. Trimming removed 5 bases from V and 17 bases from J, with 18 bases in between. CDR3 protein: CASSGHGQSLFF. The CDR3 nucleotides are TGTGCCAGTAGTGGCCACGGACAGAGCCTTTTTTTT.